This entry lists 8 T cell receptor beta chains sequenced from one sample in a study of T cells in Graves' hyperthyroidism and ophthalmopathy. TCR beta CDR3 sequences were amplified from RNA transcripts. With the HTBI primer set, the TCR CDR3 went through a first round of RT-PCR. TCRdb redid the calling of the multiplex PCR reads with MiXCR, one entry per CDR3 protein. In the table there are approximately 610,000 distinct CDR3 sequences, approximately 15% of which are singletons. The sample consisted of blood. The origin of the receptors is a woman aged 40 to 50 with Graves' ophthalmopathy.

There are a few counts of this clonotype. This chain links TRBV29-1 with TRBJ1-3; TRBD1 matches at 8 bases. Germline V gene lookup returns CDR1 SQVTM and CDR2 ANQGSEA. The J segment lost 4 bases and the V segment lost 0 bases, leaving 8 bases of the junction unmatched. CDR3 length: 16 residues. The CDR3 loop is CSVEDPRQGYGNTIYF. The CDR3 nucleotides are TGCAGCGTTGAAGATCCCCGACAGGGGTACGGAAACACCATATATTTT.

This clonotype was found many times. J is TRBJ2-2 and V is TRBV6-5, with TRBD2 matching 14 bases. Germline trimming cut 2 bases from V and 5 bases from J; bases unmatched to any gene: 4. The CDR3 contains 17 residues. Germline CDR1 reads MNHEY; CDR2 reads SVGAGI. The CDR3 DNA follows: TGTGCCAGCAGTTACCCGGGACTAGCGGGAGAGACCGGGGAGCTGTTTTTT. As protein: CASSYPGLAGETGELFF.

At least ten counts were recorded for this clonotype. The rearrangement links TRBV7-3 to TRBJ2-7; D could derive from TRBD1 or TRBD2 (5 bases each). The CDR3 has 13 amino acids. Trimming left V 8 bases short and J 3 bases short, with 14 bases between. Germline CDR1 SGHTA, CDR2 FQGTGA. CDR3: CASQRSGGYEQYF. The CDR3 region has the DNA TGTGCCAGCCAGCGCTCTGGGGGCTACGAGCAGTACTTC.

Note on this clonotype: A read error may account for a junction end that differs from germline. CDR3 coding DNA: TGTGCCAGCAGTTACCCTGGGGCCGACGTCCTGACTTTC. Its protein product is CASSYPGADVLTF. The chain uses TRBV6-5 and TRBJ2-6; tentative D call: TRBD1 (5 bases). This CDR3 contains 13 residues. CDR1 and CDR2 (germline): MNHEY, SVGAGI.

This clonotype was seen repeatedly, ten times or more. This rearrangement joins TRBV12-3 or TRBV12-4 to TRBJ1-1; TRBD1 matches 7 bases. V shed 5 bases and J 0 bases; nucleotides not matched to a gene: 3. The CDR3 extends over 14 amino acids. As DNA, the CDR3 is TGTGCCAGCAGTCGACAGGGTGTGAACACTGAAGCTTTCTTT. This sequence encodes CASSRQGVNTEAFF.

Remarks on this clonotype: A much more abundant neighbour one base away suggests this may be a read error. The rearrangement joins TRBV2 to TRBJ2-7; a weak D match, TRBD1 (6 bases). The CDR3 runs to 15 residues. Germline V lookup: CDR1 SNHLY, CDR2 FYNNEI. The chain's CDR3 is CASKETGTASYEQCF. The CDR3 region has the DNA TGTGCCAGCAAAGAAACAGGGACCGCCTCCTACGAGCAGTGCTTC. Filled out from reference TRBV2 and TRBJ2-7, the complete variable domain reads EPEVTQTPSHQVTQMGQEVILRCVPISNHLYFYWYRQILGQKVEFLVSFYNNEISEKSEIFDDQFSVERPDGSNFTLKIRSTKLEDSAMYFCASKETGTASYEQCFGPGTRLTVT.

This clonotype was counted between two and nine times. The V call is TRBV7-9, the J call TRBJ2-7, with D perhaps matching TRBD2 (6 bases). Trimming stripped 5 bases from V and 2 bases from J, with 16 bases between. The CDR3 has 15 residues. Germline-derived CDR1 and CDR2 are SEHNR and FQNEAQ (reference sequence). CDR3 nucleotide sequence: TGTGCCAGCAGCCTCCATTCGGGGGAAACCTACGAGCAGTACTTC. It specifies CASSLHSGETYEQYF.

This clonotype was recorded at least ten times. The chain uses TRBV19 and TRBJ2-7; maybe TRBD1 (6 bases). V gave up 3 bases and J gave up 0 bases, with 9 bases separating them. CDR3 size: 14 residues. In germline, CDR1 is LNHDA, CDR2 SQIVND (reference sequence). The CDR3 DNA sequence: TGTGCCAGTAGTATCGGGACACCCTCCTACGAGCAGTACTTC. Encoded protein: CASSIGTPSYEQYF.